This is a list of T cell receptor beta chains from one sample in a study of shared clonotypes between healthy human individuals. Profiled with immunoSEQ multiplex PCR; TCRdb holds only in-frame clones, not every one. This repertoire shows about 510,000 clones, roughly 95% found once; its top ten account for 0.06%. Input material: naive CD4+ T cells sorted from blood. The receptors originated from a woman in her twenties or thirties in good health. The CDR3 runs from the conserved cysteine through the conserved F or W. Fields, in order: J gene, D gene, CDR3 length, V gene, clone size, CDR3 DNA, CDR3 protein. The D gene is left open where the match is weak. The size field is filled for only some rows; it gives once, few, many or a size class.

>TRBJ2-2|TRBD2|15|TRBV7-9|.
TGTGCCAGCAGCTCTTATAGCGGGAGCGGCGGGGAGCTGTTTTTT
CASSSYSGSGGELFF
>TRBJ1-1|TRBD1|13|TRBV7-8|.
TGTGCCAGCGGGGGACAGGGCGGAACTGAAGCTTTCTTT
CASGGQGGTEAFF
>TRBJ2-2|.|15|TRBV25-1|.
TGTGCCAGCAGTGAATATGGAAGGAACACCGGGGAGCTGTTTTTT
CASSEYGRNTGELFF
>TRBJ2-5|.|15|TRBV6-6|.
TGTGCCAGCAGCACCCTTACAGGGCCGGGGGAGACCCAGTACTTC
CASSTLTGPGETQYF
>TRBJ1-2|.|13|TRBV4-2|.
TGTGCCAGCAGCTTGAACAGGGCCTATGGCTACACCTTC
CASSLNRAYGYTF
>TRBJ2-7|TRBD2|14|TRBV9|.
TGTGCCAGCAGCCCCCGGGGGGAGTCCTACGAGCAGTACTTC
CASSPRGESYEQYF
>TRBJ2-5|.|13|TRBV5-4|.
TGTGCCAGCAGCTTGGCCGAGCAAGAGACCCAGTACTTC
CASSLAEQETQYF
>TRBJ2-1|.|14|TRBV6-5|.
TGTGCCAGCAGTTACTCTACGGGTTACAATGAGCAGTTCTTC
CASSYSTGYNEQFF
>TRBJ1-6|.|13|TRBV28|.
TGTGCCAGCAGTGAAAGGCCGGATTCACCCCTCCACTTT
CASSERPDSPLHF
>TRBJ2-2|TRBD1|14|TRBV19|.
TGTGCCAGCGGGACAGGACTGAACACCGGGGAGCTGTTTTTT
CASGTGLNTGELFF
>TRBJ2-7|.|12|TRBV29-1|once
TGCAGCGCCGGGGAACGGGGCTACGAGCAGTACTTC
CSAGERGYEQYF
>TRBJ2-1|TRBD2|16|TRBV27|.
TGTGCCAGCAGTTCCATAGCGGGAGGGATTATCAATGAGCAGTTCTTC
CASSSIAGGIINEQFF
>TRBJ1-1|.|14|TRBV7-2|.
TGTGCCAGCAGCCTCTCTTCTGGGCTCACTGAAGCTTTCTTT
CASSLSSGLTEAFF
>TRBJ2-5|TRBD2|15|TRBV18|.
TGTGCCAGCTCACGGGGTGCGGGGGAACAAGAGACCCAGTACTTC
CASSRGAGEQETQYF
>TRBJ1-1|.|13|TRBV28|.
TGTGCCAGCAGTGGTGCGAAGGGGTTTGAAGCTTTCTTT
CASSGAKGFEAFF
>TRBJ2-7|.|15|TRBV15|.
TGTGCCACCAGCAGAGCGGCGGGAAGCTCCTACGAGCAGTACTTC
CATSRAAGSSYEQYF
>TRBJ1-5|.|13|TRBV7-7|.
TGTGCCAGCAGCCACAGCCCCAATCAGCCCCAGCATTTT
CASSHSPNQPQHF
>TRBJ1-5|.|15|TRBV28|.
TGTGCCAGCAGCTCGGGGGACAATAGATATCAGCCCCAGCATTTT
CASSSGDNRYQPQHF
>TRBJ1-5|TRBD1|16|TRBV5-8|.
TGTGCCAGCAGCATCAAGGACAGGGGTCCCAATCAGCCCCAGCATTTT
CASSIKDRGPNQPQHF
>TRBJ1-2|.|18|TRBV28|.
TGTGCCAGCACGTTAGGTGGTGCCAGGCCCCTGGTAGTTTATGGCTACACCTTC
CASTLGGARPLVVYGYTF
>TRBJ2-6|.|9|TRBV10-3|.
TGTGCCCTTTCAATCTTCCTGACTTTC
CALSIFLTF
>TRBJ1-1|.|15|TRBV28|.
TGTGCCAGCAGTTCCCCCACCTCAGGGTACACTGAAGCTTTCTTT
CASSSPTSGYTEAFF
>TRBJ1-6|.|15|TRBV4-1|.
TGCGCCAGCAGCCAGGGGGACGGATCAAATTCACCCCTCCACTTT
CASSQGDGSNSPLHF
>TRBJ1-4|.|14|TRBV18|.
TGTGCCAGCTCACCTACAGCAACTAATGAAAAACTGTTTTTT
CASSPTATNEKLFF
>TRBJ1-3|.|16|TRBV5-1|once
TGCGCCAGCAGCTTGACAGGGTCCCTTCCCGAAAACACCATATATTTT
CASSLTGSLPENTIYF
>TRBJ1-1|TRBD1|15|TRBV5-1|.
TGCGCCAGCAGCTGGAAGACAGGGGCGGACACTGAAGCTTTCTTT
CASSWKTGADTEAFF
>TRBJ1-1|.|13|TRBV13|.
TGTGCCAGCAGCTTGGCAATGAACACTGAAGCTTTCTTT
CASSLAMNTEAFF
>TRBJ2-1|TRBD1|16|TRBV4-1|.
TGCGCCAGCAGCCGGTACCCGGGACAGCCCTACAATGAGCAGTTCTTC
CASSRYPGQPYNEQFF
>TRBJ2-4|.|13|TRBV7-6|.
TGTGCCAGCAGGCCATCGGGGGCGAACATTCAGTACTTC
CASRPSGANIQYF
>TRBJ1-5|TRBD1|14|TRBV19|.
TGTGCCAGTAGTCCACGACAGGGACCTCAGCCCCAGCATTTT
CASSPRQGPQPQHF
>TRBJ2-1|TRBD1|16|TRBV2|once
TGTGCCAGCAGTGCCCGGACAGGACAATGGGACAATGAGCAGTTCTTC
CASSARTGQWDNEQFF
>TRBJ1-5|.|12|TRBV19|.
TGTGCCAGTAGTCCTTTAAATCAGCCCCAGCATTTT
CASSPLNQPQHF
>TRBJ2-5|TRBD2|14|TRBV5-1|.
TGCGCCAGCAGCTTGTTTGCGGGGGAAGAGACCCAGTACTTC
CASSLFAGEETQYF
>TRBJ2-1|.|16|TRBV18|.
TGTGCCAGCTCACCATCCGGTGCTGCTAGGAGCAATGAGCAGTTCTTC
CASSPSGAARSNEQFF
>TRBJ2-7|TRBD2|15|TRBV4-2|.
TGTGCCAGCAGCCCCGGGACTAGCGTCCCTCGCGAGCAGTACTTC
CASSPGTSVPREQYF
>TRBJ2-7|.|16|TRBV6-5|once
TGTGCCAGCAGTTATAACTTTTTTGGGAGCTCCTACGAGCAGTACTTC
CASSYNFFGSSYEQYF
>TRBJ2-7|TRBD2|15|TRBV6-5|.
TGTGCCAGCAGTTACGGGGGGGATGACGCCTACGAGCAGTACTTC
CASSYGGDDAYEQYF
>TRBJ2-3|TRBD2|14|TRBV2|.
TGTGCCAGCAGCTGGGAGCGGGATGCAGATACGCAGTATTTT
CASSWERDADTQYF
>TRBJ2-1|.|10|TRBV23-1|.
TGCGCCAGCAGTCCGGGTGAGCAGTTCTTC
CASSPGEQFF
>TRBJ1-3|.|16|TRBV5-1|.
TGCGCCAGCAGCTTGGAGTTACAGGCCACTGGAAACACCATATATTTT
CASSLELQATGNTIYF
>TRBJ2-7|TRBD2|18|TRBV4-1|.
TGCGCCAGCAGCCAAGATGCTTGGACTAGCGGGAGGGCCTACGAGCAGTACTTC
CASSQDAWTSGRAYEQYF
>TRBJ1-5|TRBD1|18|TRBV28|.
TGTGCCAGCAGTACCCCGGGACAGGGTTTAGGTTGGGGTCAGCCCCAGCATTTT
CASSTPGQGLGWGQPQHF
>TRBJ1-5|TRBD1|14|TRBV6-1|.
TGTGCCAGCAGGCACAGGGGCCGGGATCAGCCCCAGCATTTT
CASRHRGRDQPQHF
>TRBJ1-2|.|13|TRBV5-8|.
TGTGCCAGCAGCTTAGGGGCAGTATATGGCTACACCTTC
CASSLGAVYGYTF
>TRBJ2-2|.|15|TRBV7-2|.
TGTGCCAGCAGCTTAGCGCAAGGAGGTACCGGGGAGCTGTTTTTT
CASSLAQGGTGELFF
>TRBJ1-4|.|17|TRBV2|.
TGTGCCACTAAGTCAGGGTCGGTACCTGCAACTAATGAAAAACTGTTTTTT
CATKSGSVPATNEKLFF
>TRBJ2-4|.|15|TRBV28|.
TGTGCCAGCTCACTCAGTAATCTAGCCAAAAACATTCAGTACTTC
CASSLSNLAKNIQYF